The 4 T cell receptor beta chains presented below share a single source sample, sequenced in a study of T cell changes during pregnancy in multiple sclerosis. TCRdb keeps only in-frame clones here, not all; method: immunoSEQ multiplex PCR. The sample holds around 20,000 clones, more than 80% seen once. This material consisted of CD4+ T cells from peripheral blood mononuclear cells, taken in the third trimester of pregnancy. Receptor source: a female donor in good health, enrolled as a control in a pregnancy study.

This chain connects TRBV7-2 to TRBJ1-2; perhaps TRBD1 as D (6 bases). The CDR3 spans 15 residues. Germline V CDR1 and CDR2: SGHTA, FQGNSA. The V end was cut by 3 bases, the J end by 1 base, with 12 bases between. As DNA, the CDR3 is TGTGCCAGCAGCTTGAGGGACACCGATAACTATGGCTACACCTTC. The encoded protein is CASSLRDTDNYGYTF.

J is TRBJ2-3 and V is TRBV13; D might be TRBD2 (5 bases). CDR1 and CDR2 from the germline V gene are PRHDT and FYEKMQ (reference sequence). The CDR3 has 16 residues. Between the trimmed V and J ends, which lost 2 bases and 0 bases, there was a span of 12 bases. The DNA for the CDR3 is TGTGCCAGCAGCTTAATGCGCGGGTCAAGCACAGATACGCAGTATTTT. Its translation: CASSLMRGSSTDTQYF. Full variable domain (remainder filled in from reference TRBV13 and TRBJ2-3): AAGVIQSPRHLIKEKRETATLKCYPIPRHDTVYWYQQGPGQDPQFLISFYEKMQSDKGSIPDRFSAQQFSDYHSELNMSSLELGDSALYFCASSLMRGSSTDTQYFGPGTRLTVL.

This sequence joins TRBV6-6 and TRBJ1-2; 7 bases map to TRBD1. The ends lost 0 bases at V and 8 bases at J; junction bases unmatched: 9. This CDR3 spans 15 amino acids. Per germline, CDR1 MNHNY and CDR2 SVGAGI (reference sequence). Here the CDR3 reads CASSYSGTAGNGYTF. Here the CDR3 DNA reads TGTGCCAGCAGTTACTCGGGGACAGCTGGTAACGGCTACACCTTC.

This chain joins TRBV19 and TRBJ2-1; TRBD2 matches 10 bases. The junction had 3 bases not matched to a gene; V was cut back by 5 bases and J by 2 bases. The CDR3 is made up of 15 amino acids. Germline V gene sequence: CDR1 LNHDA, CDR2 SQIVND (reference sequence). CDR3 amino acids: CASSLSGGAYNEQFF. CDR3 in DNA: TGTGCCAGTAGTCTCAGCGGGGGGGCCTACAATGAGCAGTTCTTC.